This T cell receptor (beta chain) stems from a study of response to subunit inactivated influenza vaccine. The CDR3 covers 14 residues. V dropped 4 bases and J dropped 1 base, with 10 bases sitting between them. Germline CDR1 SQVTM, CDR2 ANQGSEA. TCRdb passed the RT-PCR reads through MiXCR, listing each CDR3 protein once. The data hold about 170,000 distinct CDR3 sequences, with approximately 12% observed a single time. In its sample, this clonotype was seen a few times. This sample also belongs to another study, concerning T cells expressing NK-cell markers. That paper states: A 5'RACE template switching approach incorporating UMIs was used to make TCR beta cDNA. According to the study, TCR beta repertoires originated from sorted CD3+CD56+NKG2C+, CD3+CD56+NKG2C- and CD3+CD56-NKG2C+ T cells. Sequencing covered eight donors, seven HCMV-seropositive and one seronegative. More than five donors had dominant NKG2C+ clonotypes that comprised about 1.0-8% of their CD8+ T cells. The study found these clonotypes also leading the CD3+CD56-NKG2C+ fraction in a handful of donors.

This TCR was recovered from a man between 45 and 60 years old who received an inactivated influenza vaccine. Sequencing was performed on CD8+ T cells sorted from PBMCs, taken approximately 12 days after vaccination. The chain joins TRBV29-1 to TRBJ2-2; no clear D gene. The CDR3, as DNA: TGCAGCGTTGCCAGCACTCTGAACACCGGGGAGCTGTTTTTT. It encodes CSVASTLNTGELFF.